This T cell receptor (beta chain) is from a study of Ad26.COV2.S vaccination and SARS-CoV-2 variants. The V and J ends lost 4 bases and 2 bases respectively, with 11 bases between them. Germline V CDR1 and CDR2: SQVTM, ANQGSEA. There are 14 residues in the CDR3. Sequencing used immunoSEQ multiplex PCR; TCRdb keeps in-frame clones, though not all of them. In the table there are roughly 400,000 clones, about 92% of which are singletons. This clone came up once. Its antigen is not identified. Study-wide points: It is possible that the TCR breadth and depth analyses underestimated the total T cell responses.

Noted treatment: around 19 received Ad26.COV2.S at low or high dose, single or two shots; about 5 received placebo; per-sample allocation not given. All samples were drawn on day 63, counting from the first vaccine or placebo injection. Sample: peripheral blood, taken in a trial of Ad26.COV2.S vaccine versus placebo. V usage is TRBV29-1 and J usage is TRBJ2-2; D tentatively fits TRBD1 or TRBD2 (5 bases each). The TCR comes from a person aged 18-60 years who received the Ad26.COV2.S COVID-19 vaccine or a placebo. The CDR3 spells CSVVWDGNTGELFF. Written as DNA, the CDR3 is TGCAGCGTTGTTTGGGACGGTAACACCGGGGAGCTGTTTTTT.